This TCR beta chain was captured in a study of post-analysis software for immune sequencing data (dated by TCRdb to the mid-2010s). About the study as a whole: Disease courses on record covered relapsing-remitting, secondary progressive and progressive-relapsing multiple sclerosis, though some patients had no subtype annotation. Patient repertoires were compared against about a dozen previously published healthy control repertoires from donors aged roughly 6 to 28 years. A subset of samples was prepared in parallel using single-end sample barcoding, then pooled and co-amplified after Illumina adapter ligation. The paper as a whole reports these results and caveats: Compared with controls, multiple sclerosis patients had significantly lower normalized Chao1 diversity, a finding suggesting substantial peripheral T-cell clonal expansion. Patients showed significantly higher frequencies than controls for a handful of TRBV segments, among them TRBV5-6, TRBV5-1 and TRBV20-1. The multiple sclerosis patient group was slightly younger than the control group. Direct clustering with F measure revealed strong co-clustering of samples prepared in the same batch, which led to a batch-effect correction.

In the germline V gene (reference sequence), CDR1 corresponds to MNHNY and CDR2 to SVGAGI. The CDR3 runs 16 amino acids, cysteine and phenylalanine included. Only the CDR3 portion is preserved as DNA: 48 bases, with reading frame beginning at the first base. For this chain, trimming is 2 bases at the V end and 5 bases at the J end, and the number of junction bases without a gene match is 6. To demonstrate the VDJtools post-analysis software, TCR beta repertoires were profiled from the peripheral blood of 13 young patients with multiple sclerosis. The multiple sclerosis patients were children and adolescents between roughly 6 and 17 years of age. The method behind the library was PCR. Sequencing instrument: Illumina HiSeq 2500. Unique molecular identifiers were incorporated into TCR beta cDNA libraries to reduce PCR and sequencing biases. Approximately 500,000 cDNA molecules were obtained for every 1 to 10 million input T cells, so each molecule roughly corresponded to one T cell. The patient libraries were prepared and sequenced using the same protocol as the earlier healthy control dataset. Samples belonging to the same batch were prepared together, multiplexed and sequenced on a shared HiSeq lane. The paper's processing steps were these. MIGEC was used to process the raw barcoded reads, and molecular identifier groups with only a single read were discarded before consensus assembly and CDR3 extraction. Clonotype tables were post-analysed with VDJtools, and diversity was normalized by down-sampling all datasets to the smallest sample size. In repertoire overlap clustering, CDR3 amino acid sequences, but not nucleotide sequences, were matched to correct batch-related cross-sample contamination. In-frame beta chains were kept once TCRdb had trimmed the public reads at Q25 with fastp and called clones with MiXCR. When rows share a CDR3 protein, they turn into one entry using the most common DNA and genes. The V and J calls shown here were made by TCRdb, not taken from the authors' results. For this sample there are 650,000 to 900,000 distinct CDR3 sequences; around 45% appear just once. The ten most abundant clones make up 4.9% of the sample.

Comment on this clonotype: No cognate antigen has been identified for it. Per-base quality was not reported, and no clone a single base away is much larger than it.

Sequenced sample: blood. The V and J segments used are TRBV6-6 and TRBJ2-1, and 10 junction bases match TRBD2. This TCR was recovered from a girl between 10 and 17 years old with multiple sclerosis. The nucleotides are TGTGCCAGCAGTTACCACGCTAGCGGGAGCCACAATGAGCAGTTCTTC. Its translation reads: CASSYHASGSHNEQFF.